Below, one T cell receptor (beta chain) is given with its context. Libraries were prepared by immunoSEQ multiplex PCR; TCRdb keeps only in-frame clonotypes and omits some of them. The sample records approximately 68,000 clones, under 98% being singletons. This specimen comes from a study of technical replicates of blood from a few donors. Germline V gene sequence: CDR1 MNHEY, CDR2 SVGAGI. Trimming stripped 10 bases from V and 5 bases from J, with 19 bases between. The CDR3 is 14 amino acids. The TCR sequence derives from a human donor in good health. The specimen was T cells isolated from PBMCs. This chain connects TRBV6-5 to TRBJ2-3, with D unclear. The CDR3 bases are TGTGCCACTGGGCCTCAATACTCCTTAGATACGCAGTATTTT. Amino acid sequence: CATGPQYSLDTQYF.